These 15 T cell receptor beta chains were sequenced from one sample in a study of T-cell reconstitution after alpha-beta-depleted transplantation in children. Preparation of the TCRbeta library used unique molecular identifiers. A single record per CDR3 protein comes from TCRdb applying MiXCR to the PCR reads. The sample includes hundreds of thousands of distinct CDR3 sequences, 12% of them seen just once. Here the sequenced sample was PBMCs from the stem cell graft donor, taken from the stem cell graft. These receptors were obtained from a human donor who donated a stem cell graft to a child with acute lymphoblastic leukemia.

The sample holds many counts of this clonotype. V is TRBV7-9 and J is TRBJ1-2, with unresolved D. Germline-derived CDR1 and CDR2 are SEHNR and FQNEAQ (reference sequence). V shed 0 bases and J shed 6 bases, with 8 bases lying between them. This CDR3 is 13 amino acids long. The CDR3 sequence is CASSLAQGDGYTF. CDR3 nucleotide sequence: TGTGCCAGCAGCTTAGCGCAAGGAGATGGCTACACCTTC.

This clonotype was recorded many times. This rearrangement joins TRBV29-1 to TRBJ2-1, with 8 bases aligning to TRBD2. After removal of 6 bases from V and 10 bases from J, the junction contained 14 bases not matched to a gene. Germline-derived CDR1 and CDR2 are SQVTM and ANQGSEA. This CDR3 spans 14 amino acids. In nucleotides, the CDR3 is TGCAGCGTGAGACCGGGGGGGGTGGGAGGAGAGCAGTTCTTC. Translation gives CSVRPGGVGGEQFF.

This clonotype came up many times. The chain employs TRBV20-1 and TRBJ2-1, with 8 nucleotides matching TRBD2. The CDR3 covers 15 residues. Germline V lookup: CDR1 DFQATT, CDR2 SNEGSKA (reference sequence). The J segment lost 2 bases and the V segment lost 3 bases, leaving 6 bases of the junction unmatched. The CDR3 region has the DNA TGCAGTGCTAGCCTTGCGGGACTAGCCTACAATGAGCAGTTCTTC. The encoded protein is CSASLAGLAYNEQFF.

This clonotype was counted at least ten times. The chain recombines TRBV24-1 with TRBJ1-1; TRBD1 matches 9 bases. Trimming took 5 bases from V and 3 from J; bases not matched to a gene: 6. CDR3 length: 15 residues. Germline lookup yields CDR1 KGHDR and CDR2 SFDVKD. CDR3 amino acids: CATSGGGQGDTEAFF. In nucleotides, the CDR3 is TGTGCCACCAGTGGCGGGGGACAGGGCGACACTGAAGCTTTCTTT.

The sample holds a few counts of this clonotype. This chain links TRBV20-1 with TRBJ2-3, with TRBD2 as a possible D gene (5 bases). The CDR3 contains 14 residues. Germline assignment: CDR1 DFQATT and CDR2 SNEGSKA (reference sequence). Trimming took 7 bases from V and 2 from J, leaving 16 bases between them. This CDR3 reads CSGIALVVTDTQYF. The CDR3 coding sequence is TGCAGTGGTATAGCACTAGTTGTCACAGATACGCAGTATTTT.

This clonotype was detected ten times or more. V is TRBV5-1 and J is TRBJ2-1; 11 bases line up with TRBD2. V trimming: 2 bases; J trimming: 9 bases; junction bases outside the gene matches: 19. CDR3 length: 19 amino acids. Germline loops: CDR1 SGHRS, CDR2 YFSETQ. CDR3 DNA sequence: TGCGCCAGCAGCTTTACTAGCGGGAGTGTCCAAACGCATATGCCTGAGCAGTTCTTC. The encoded protein is CASSFTSGSVQTHMPEQFF.

This clonotype was seen repeatedly, ten times or more. The chain has TRBV27 and TRBJ2-1; 9 bases agree with TRBD1. The V gene end was trimmed by 5 bases and the J gene end by 3 bases; junction bases not matched to a gene: 5. CDR1 and CDR2 (germline): MNHEY, SMNVEV (reference sequence). The CDR3 loop spans 15 amino acids. The CDR3 protein is CASSLTGGDYNEQFF. CDR3 coding DNA: TGTGCCAGCAGTCTTACAGGGGGCGACTACAATGAGCAGTTCTTC.

V and J are TRBV7-3 and TRBJ2-5; 8 bases fit TRBD1. The J segment lost 5 bases and the V segment lost 4 bases, leaving 6 bases of the junction unmatched. Germline CDR1 reads SGHTA; CDR2 reads FQGTGA. The CDR3 is 14 amino acids. The CDR3, as DNA: TGTGCCAGCAGCTCAGGGGGCCCACCGGAGACCCAGTACTTC. Its protein is CASSSGGPPETQYF.

This clonotype was seen repeatedly, ten times or more. The CDR3 DNA reads as TGTGCCAGCAGTCGGGGACACTCGAACACCGGGGAGCTGTTTTTT. As protein: CASSRGHSNTGELFF. The V gene is TRBV6-1, the J gene TRBJ2-2; D is possibly TRBD1 (6 bases). The CDR3 is 15 residues long. V lost 5 bases, J lost 0 bases, and 10 bases lay in between. Germline CDR1 reads MNHNS; CDR2 reads SASEGT.

A few counts support this clonotype. V usage is TRBV5-1 and J usage is TRBJ2-5; no clear D gene. CDR3 size: 12 residues. CDR1 is SGHRS and CDR2 is YFSETQ in the germline V gene. V was cut by 4 bases and J by 1 base, with 5 bases left in between. The CDR3 DNA is TGCGCCAGCAGCGTTCTCCAAGAGACCCAGTACTTC. Its translation is CASSVLQETQYF.

This clonotype showed up many times. The V gene is TRBV7-9, the J gene TRBJ2-7; 9 bases agree with TRBD1. The CDR3 has 17 amino acids. V lost 5 bases and J lost 4; bases outside the gene matches: 15. CDR1 and CDR2 from the germline V gene are SEHNR and FQNEAQ (reference sequence). CDR3 nucleotide sequence: TGTGCCAGCAGCCCCTATGGGGTGGGGACAGGGCAGTACGAGCAGTACTTC. Protein product: CASSPYGVGTGQYEQYF.

This chain connects TRBV11-2 to TRBJ2-3; 9 nucleotides agree with TRBD2. The ends lost 5 bases at V and 4 bases at J; junction bases unmatched: 7. This CDR3 region has 15 residues. Germline lookup yields CDR1 SGHAT and CDR2 FQNNGV. CDR3 sequence reads: CASSRGLAPADTQYF. The CDR3 DNA sequence: TGTGCCAGCAGCAGGGGACTAGCCCCCGCAGATACGCAGTATTTT.

At least ten counts were recorded for this clonotype. The CDR3 region has the DNA TGTGCCAGCAGTTTCTACAGGAATCAGCCCCAGCATTTT. It encodes CASSFYRNQPQHF. The gene calls are TRBV27 and TRBJ1-5, with D possibly TRBD1 on 5 matching bases. The CDR3 runs to 13 residues. The V gene lost 3 bases and the J gene lost 4 bases, with 7 bases spanning the gap. Germline-derived CDR1 and CDR2 are MNHEY and SMNVEV (reference sequence).

This sequence joins TRBV19 and TRBJ2-7; D gene unclear. In germline, CDR1 is LNHDA, CDR2 SQIVND (reference sequence). The CDR3 sequence is 13 residues long. V was shortened by 3 bases and J by 7 bases, with 13 bases between the two germline ends. CDR3 coding DNA: TGTGCCAGTAGTATCGGTCCGGGCCAGGAGCAGTACTTC. Translating it yields CASSIGPGQEQYF.

This clonotype has a count of ten or more. The V call is TRBV6-5, the J call TRBJ2-3; 13 nucleotides agree with TRBD2. The CDR3 is 15 amino acids. Germline trimming cut 5 bases from V and 4 bases from J; bases unmatched to any gene: 3. The germline V gene has CDR1 MNHEY and CDR2 SVGAGI. The CDR3 loop is CASSPGLAGSDTQYF. CDR3 coding DNA: TGTGCCAGCAGTCCGGGACTAGCGGGGTCAGATACGCAGTATTTT.